Below are 10 T cell receptor beta chains sequenced from a single sample in a study of shared clonotypes between healthy human individuals. The repertoire was sequenced with immunoSEQ multiplex PCR; TCRdb's copy has only in-frame clones and lacks some. The sample consists of fewer than 2.5 million clones, 93% of them appearing once. What was sequenced was naive CD4+ T cells from PBMCs. The subset is: CD45RA+ positively selected. The receptors here all came from a man between 18 and 29 years old in good health. Some clones in this sample may be carry-over from other donors' samples.

Comment on this clone: Germline is not matched at one junction end, which may reflect a read error. V usage is TRBV28 and J usage is TRBJ1-4, with a tentative D call TRBD1 (6 bases). CDR1 is MDHEN, CDR2 SYDVKM, per germline. This CDR3 comprises 15 residues. For the CDR3, the DNA is TGTGCCAGCAGCTTGGGTGGGGGCGGTAATGGAAAACTGTTTTTT. Translating gives CASSLGGGGNGKLFF.

This clone was found once. This sequence joins TRBV6-5 and TRBJ2-3, with D unresolved. Trimming left V 5 bases short and J 5 bases short, with 8 bases between. CDR1 is MNHEY and CDR2 is SVGAGI in the germline V gene. The CDR3 loop spans 12 amino acids. The CDR3, as DNA: TGTGCCAGCAGTCGGACCCAAGATACGCAGTATTTT. Its protein is CASSRTQDTQYF.

In the case of this clone: Other DNA sequences from this sample encode an identical CDR3 as well. This CDR3 reads CASSDPSTDTQYF. The CDR3, as DNA: TGCGCCAGCAGTGACCCCAGCACAGATACGCAGTATTTT. This chain joins TRBV10-1 and TRBJ2-3, with no clear D. Trimming took off 3 bases at V and 0 bases at J, with 4 bases between the two ends. The CDR3 runs to 13 residues. CDR1 is WNHNN and CDR2 is SYGVQD in the germline V gene (reference sequence).

The genes are TRBV7-8 and TRBJ1-1; D unresolved. Germline V CDR1 and CDR2: SGHVS, FQNEAQ. The V end lost 7 bases, the J end lost 3 bases, and 15 bases lay between the germline ends. The CDR3 runs 14 residues. CDR3 residues: CASTPSADHTEAFF. The CDR3 DNA follows: TGTGCCAGCACCCCCTCAGCGGATCACACTGAAGCTTTCTTT.

J is TRBJ2-3 and V is TRBV7-3; D call uncertain. V dropped 0 bases and J dropped 7 bases, with 14 bases sitting between them. This CDR3 region has 15 residues. Germline V CDR1 and CDR2: SGHTA, FQGTGA. This CDR3 is CASSLTLPATNTQYF. CDR3 nucleotides: TGTGCCAGCAGCTTAACGTTACCCGCTACGAATACGCAGTATTTT.

V gene TRBV7-7 combines with J gene TRBJ2-2; D assignment may be TRBD1 or TRBD2 (6 bases each). From germline, CDR1 is SSHAT and CDR2 FNYEAQ (reference sequence). The CDR3 has 15 amino acids. V was pared by 8 bases and J by 3 bases, with 16 bases between. The CDR3 loop is CASSSGARDTGELFF. CDR3 nucleotides: TGTGCCAGCTCATCGGGGGCTAGGGACACCGGGGAGCTGTTTTTT.

The V gene is TRBV7-2, the J gene TRBJ2-3, with a tentative D call TRBD2 (5 bases). There are 17 residues in the CDR3. CDR1 SGHTA and CDR2 FQGNSA come from the germline V gene. V was shortened by 3 bases and J by 0 bases, with 16 bases between the two germline ends. CDR3 amino acids: CASSFLALTTSTDTQYF. The DNA of the CDR3 is TGTGCCAGCAGCTTTCTCGCTTTGACTACTAGCACAGATACGCAGTATTTT.

This chain uses TRBV11-2 with TRBJ2-1, with TRBD2 matching over 9 bases. Per germline, CDR1 SGHAT and CDR2 FQNNGV. J was trimmed by 2 bases and V by 5 bases; bases with no gene match: 4. This CDR3 spans 15 amino acids. The CDR3 DNA is TGTGCCAGCAGCCGAGCGGGAGGCCCCTACAATGAGCAGTTCTTC. It translates to CASSRAGGPYNEQFF. Full variable domain (missing parts from reference TRBV11-2 and TRBJ2-1): EAGVAQSPRYKIIEKRQSVAFWCNPISGHATLYWYQQILGQGPKLLIQFQNNGVVDDSQLPKDRFSAERLKGVDSTLKIQPAKLEDSAVYLCASSRAGGPYNEQFFGPGTRLTVL.

The chain employs TRBV18 and TRBJ1-2; D remains ambiguous. The CDR3 length is 13 residues. Deletions cut 3 bases from V and 10 bases from J, with 15 bases between. The germline gives CDR1 KGHSH, CDR2 LQKENI. The CDR3 coding sequence is TGTGCCAGCTCACCTTCGTTTGGCAGCGACTACACCTTC. Encoded protein: CASSPSFGSDYTF. The full variable domain, with the rest looked up from reference TRBV18 and TRBJ1-2, is NAGVMQNPRHLVRRRGQEARLRCSPMKGHSHVYWYRQLPEEGLKFMVYLQKENIIDESGMPKERFSAEFPKEGPSILRIQQVVRGDSAAYFCASSPSFGSDYTFGSGTRLTVV.

The table lists this clone with a count of one. The V gene is TRBV27, the J gene TRBJ2-7; 10 positions agree with TRBD1. Germline CDR1 is MNHEY and CDR2 is SMNVEV (reference sequence). The CDR3 has 16 residues. Losses at the gene ends were 2 bases for V and 3 bases for J; bases not matched to a gene: 7. The DNA for the CDR3 is TGTGCCAGCAGTTTACGCAGACAGGGGGCATACTACGAGCAGTACTTC. Residues: CASSLRRQGAYYEQYF.